A selection of T cell receptor beta chains follows, all from one sample in a study of control samples from healthy donors and cancer patients. The assay was immunoSEQ multiplex PCR, and TCRdb's table has in-frame clones only and misses some. The table shows about 170,000 clones, with 70% to 90% occurring only once. Source material: blood. The receptors were gathered from a woman aged 25 to 39 in good health. CDR3s include the opening cysteine and the closing phenylalanine or tryptophan. Fields, in order: CDR3 DNA, CDR3 protein, V gene, D gene, J gene, clone size. A D gene is named only where the DNA matches it firmly. Some rows mark clone size as missing; the rest say once, few, many or name a class of expanded clone.

CDR3nt: TGTGCCAGCAGCGTAGACGTGGCTAGCTTCAATGAGCAGTTCTTC
CDR3aa: CASSVDVASFNEQFF
v_gene: TRBV9
d_gene: .
j_gene: TRBJ2-1
abundance: .

CDR3nt: TGTGCCAGCAGCTTGGCAGGCCCCGGGGGCTACACCTTC
CDR3aa: CASSLAGPGGYTF
v_gene: TRBV5-6
d_gene: .
j_gene: TRBJ1-2
abundance: once

CDR3nt: TGTGCCAGCAGCCAAGAGTTTAACACTGAAGCTTTCTTT
CDR3aa: CASSQEFNTEAFF
v_gene: TRBV3-1/TRBV3-2
d_gene: .
j_gene: TRBJ1-1
abundance: .

CDR3nt: TGTGCCACCAGTGGGCGGGGACTAGACGCAGATACGCAGTATTTT
CDR3aa: CATSGRGLDADTQYF
v_gene: TRBV24-1
d_gene: TRBD2
j_gene: TRBJ2-3
abundance: once

CDR3nt: TGTGCCTGGAGTGTGCCTCAGAACGGAATGGAAAAACTGTTTTTT
CDR3aa: CAWSVPQNGMEKLFF
v_gene: TRBV30
d_gene: .
j_gene: TRBJ1-4
abundance: .

CDR3nt: TGTGCCAGCAGCATAGCCCCAGGGCCCGGGCAGCCCCAGCATTTT
CDR3aa: CASSIAPGPGQPQHF
v_gene: TRBV9
d_gene: .
j_gene: TRBJ1-5
abundance: .

CDR3nt: TGTGCCAGCAGTGAGTCCCCCGGGGGGAAACCCACTGAAGCTTTCTTT
CDR3aa: CASSESPGGKPTEAFF
v_gene: TRBV6-4
d_gene: .
j_gene: TRBJ1-1
abundance: .

CDR3nt: TGTGCCAGCAGCCAGAGAGGGGGCTCCACCTACGAGCAGTACTTC
CDR3aa: CASSQRGGSTYEQYF
v_gene: TRBV7-2
d_gene: TRBD1
j_gene: TRBJ2-7
abundance: once

CDR3nt: TGTGCCAGCAGTTTATTAGGGGCTGGGGCCAACGTCCTGACTTTC
CDR3aa: CASSLLGAGANVLTF
v_gene: TRBV28
d_gene: .
j_gene: TRBJ2-6
abundance: .

CDR3nt: TGCGCCAGCAGTCTCCGGGACAGGGGTTCCGGGGAGCTGTTTTTT
CDR3aa: CASSLRDRGSGELFF
v_gene: TRBV5-1
d_gene: TRBD1
j_gene: TRBJ2-2
abundance: .

CDR3nt: TGCGCCAGCAGCTTGGACAGGGGAGTATTAGATACGCAGTATTTT
CDR3aa: CASSLDRGVLDTQYF
v_gene: TRBV5-1
d_gene: TRBD1
j_gene: TRBJ2-3
abundance: .

CDR3nt: TGTGCCAGCAGTGTCGGGGGCCTCGGGGAGACCCAGTACTTC
CDR3aa: CASSVGGLGETQYF
v_gene: TRBV9
d_gene: .
j_gene: TRBJ2-5
abundance: .

CDR3nt: TGCAGTGCCGGGGTCGGAAACATTCAGTACTTC
CDR3aa: CSAGVGNIQYF
v_gene: TRBV20-1
d_gene: .
j_gene: TRBJ2-4
abundance: .

CDR3nt: TGTGCCAAGGGGGGCAGTCCATCGACTAGCGGGAGGGCCAATGAGCAGTTCTTC
CDR3aa: CAKGGSPSTSGRANEQFF
v_gene: TRBV7-9
d_gene: TRBD2
j_gene: TRBJ2-1
abundance: once

CDR3nt: TGTGCCAGCTCACCAGGACAGGACCGTGGGACTGAAGCTTTCTTT
CDR3aa: CASSPGQDRGTEAFF
v_gene: TRBV18
d_gene: TRBD1
j_gene: TRBJ1-1
abundance: once

CDR3nt: TGCAGCGTTGAAGCGGGGCCGGGACTAGCGTCTAATACGCAGTATTTT
CDR3aa: CSVEAGPGLASNTQYF
v_gene: TRBV29-1
d_gene: TRBD2
j_gene: TRBJ2-3
abundance: once

CDR3nt: TGTGCCAGCAGCGGGGGTGTCGGCGGGTCCTACAATGAGCAGTTCTTC
CDR3aa: CASSGGVGGSYNEQFF
v_gene: TRBV9
d_gene: .
j_gene: TRBJ2-1
abundance: .

CDR3nt: TGTGCCAGCAGTCGAACGGCGGGGTCTGGGGCCAACGTCCTGACTTTC
CDR3aa: CASSRTAGSGANVLTF
v_gene: TRBV7-9
d_gene: .
j_gene: TRBJ2-6
abundance: .

CDR3nt: TGCGCCAGCAGCCCGACGGGACAGGGCTGGAATCAGCCCCAGCATTTT
CDR3aa: CASSPTGQGWNQPQHF
v_gene: TRBV4-1
d_gene: TRBD1
j_gene: TRBJ1-5
abundance: .

CDR3nt: TGTGCCACATCAGGGAACTATGGCTACACCTTC
CDR3aa: CATSGNYGYTF
v_gene: TRBV27
d_gene: .
j_gene: TRBJ1-2
abundance: .

CDR3nt: TGTGCCAGCAGCTTGGGGGTGAATGAGCAGTTCTTC
CDR3aa: CASSLGVNEQFF
v_gene: TRBV5-4
d_gene: .
j_gene: TRBJ2-1
abundance: .

CDR3nt: TGTGCCAGCAGTCTAGGACAAATGAACACTGAAGCTTTCTTT
CDR3aa: CASSLGQMNTEAFF
v_gene: TRBV28
d_gene: .
j_gene: TRBJ1-1
abundance: .

CDR3nt: TGTGCCAGCAGCCAAGTTTGGACAGGGGGTGACTACACCTTC
CDR3aa: CASSQVWTGGDYTF
v_gene: TRBV14
d_gene: TRBD1
j_gene: TRBJ1-2
abundance: .

CDR3nt: TGTGCCACCCAGGGACCAGGTGGGACCGGGGAGCTGTTTTTT
CDR3aa: CATQGPGGTGELFF
v_gene: TRBV24-1
d_gene: .
j_gene: TRBJ2-2
abundance: .

CDR3nt: TGTGCCAGCACCAGATCGTGGACCTACACAGATACGCAGTATTTT
CDR3aa: CASTRSWTYTDTQYF
v_gene: TRBV6-5
d_gene: .
j_gene: TRBJ2-3
abundance: few

CDR3nt: TGTGCCAGCAGCGAGAGCACCGCTACTCGGCAGTTCTTC
CDR3aa: CASSESTATRQFF
v_gene: TRBV9
d_gene: .
j_gene: TRBJ2-1
abundance: .

CDR3nt: TGTGCCGTGGCCCAGCGGGGGGGCGATGAGCAGTTCTTC
CDR3aa: CAVAQRGGDEQFF
v_gene: TRBV10-3
d_gene: TRBD2
j_gene: TRBJ2-1
abundance: .

CDR3nt: TGTGCCAGTACAGGGGTACGGAACACCGGGGAGCTGTTTTTT
CDR3aa: CASTGVRNTGELFF
v_gene: TRBV2
d_gene: TRBD1
j_gene: TRBJ2-2
abundance: .

CDR3nt: TGTGCCAGCAGTATGGATATAACGGCCGGGGCCAACGTCCTGACTTTC
CDR3aa: CASSMDITAGANVLTF
v_gene: TRBV2
d_gene: .
j_gene: TRBJ2-6
abundance: .

CDR3nt: TGCGCCAGCAGCCCCGGGGCTAGCGGCGACAATGAGCAGTTCTTC
CDR3aa: CASSPGASGDNEQFF
v_gene: TRBV5-1
d_gene: TRBD2
j_gene: TRBJ2-1
abundance: .

CDR3nt: TGTGCCAGCAGCTTGGCGACCCAAGAGACCCAGTACTTC
CDR3aa: CASSLATQETQYF
v_gene: TRBV5-4
d_gene: .
j_gene: TRBJ2-5
abundance: .

CDR3nt: TGTGCCAGCAGTCAGTCACCGGGACGACTTGATATGAATGGCTACACCTTC
CDR3aa: CASSQSPGRLDMNGYTF
v_gene: TRBV27
d_gene: .
j_gene: TRBJ1-2
abundance: .

CDR3nt: TGTGCCAGCAGTGAAGCGGGCAGGGAAACCATTGGCTACACCTTC
CDR3aa: CASSEAGRETIGYTF
v_gene: TRBV6-1
d_gene: .
j_gene: TRBJ1-2
abundance: .

CDR3nt: TGTGCCAGCAGTGCCGGGAGGGGCAATTCACCCCTCCACTTT
CDR3aa: CASSAGRGNSPLHF
v_gene: TRBV2
d_gene: .
j_gene: TRBJ1-6
abundance: .

CDR3nt: TGTGCCAGCAGCTCACCTAGCGGGAGTATTGAGCAGTTCTTC
CDR3aa: CASSSPSGSIEQFF
v_gene: TRBV7-9
d_gene: TRBD2
j_gene: TRBJ2-1
abundance: .

CDR3nt: TGTGCCAGCAGCCGCCGGACAGGGGGATATCAGCCCCAGCATTTT
CDR3aa: CASSRRTGGYQPQHF
v_gene: TRBV28
d_gene: TRBD1
j_gene: TRBJ1-5
abundance: .

CDR3nt: TGCGCCAGCAGCTGGGGGGACAGGGGACAAGAGACCCAGTACTTC
CDR3aa: CASSWGDRGQETQYF
v_gene: TRBV5-1
d_gene: TRBD1
j_gene: TRBJ2-5
abundance: .

CDR3nt: TGTGCCACCCAACCTCAAGTGGGGGTGAACTCACCCCTCCACTTT
CDR3aa: CATQPQVGVNSPLHF
v_gene: TRBV6-6
d_gene: .
j_gene: TRBJ1-6
abundance: few

CDR3nt: TGTGCCTGGAGTCCCCAGGACAGGGACACTGAAGCTTTCTTT
CDR3aa: CAWSPQDRDTEAFF
v_gene: TRBV30
d_gene: TRBD1
j_gene: TRBJ1-1
abundance: .

CDR3nt: TGTGCCATCAGGATCCGGGACTCAACTGAAGCTTTCTTT
CDR3aa: CAIRIRDSTEAFF
v_gene: TRBV10-3
d_gene: .
j_gene: TRBJ1-1
abundance: .

CDR3nt: TGTGCCAGCAGCTTGGGCCCCGGGACAACCTACCAAGAGACCCAGTACTTC
CDR3aa: CASSLGPGTTYQETQYF
v_gene: TRBV5-6
d_gene: .
j_gene: TRBJ2-5
abundance: .

CDR3nt: TGCGCCAGCAGCTTGGAGACAGGGAACCAGGCGGGGTATGGCTACACCTTC
CDR3aa: CASSLETGNQAGYGYTF
v_gene: TRBV5-1
d_gene: TRBD1
j_gene: TRBJ1-2
abundance: .

CDR3nt: TGTGCCAGCAGCTTGATGAACACCGGGGAGCTGTTTTTT
CDR3aa: CASSLMNTGELFF
v_gene: TRBV5-4
d_gene: .
j_gene: TRBJ2-2
abundance: .

CDR3nt: TGTGCCAGCAGACGCCCGGGACAGGGTACGATGAATGGCTACACCTTC
CDR3aa: CASRRPGQGTMNGYTF
v_gene: TRBV19
d_gene: TRBD1
j_gene: TRBJ1-2
abundance: .

CDR3nt: TGTGCCACCCTACAGCCCACGAATGAAAAACTGTTTTTT
CDR3aa: CATLQPTNEKLFF
v_gene: TRBV28
d_gene: .
j_gene: TRBJ1-4
abundance: .

CDR3nt: TGCGCCAGCAGCTTGGCTGGGGGGAATGAAAAACTGTTTTTT
CDR3aa: CASSLAGGNEKLFF
v_gene: TRBV5-1
d_gene: .
j_gene: TRBJ1-4
abundance: .

CDR3nt: TGCAGCGTTGAGAGGTTTCAGGGGAACGGGGAGCTGTTTTTT
CDR3aa: CSVERFQGNGELFF
v_gene: TRBV29-1
d_gene: .
j_gene: TRBJ2-2
abundance: .

CDR3nt: TGTGCCAGTCTTCGGACAGAAAATAGCAATCAGCCCCAGCATTTT
CDR3aa: CASLRTENSNQPQHF
v_gene: TRBV19
d_gene: .
j_gene: TRBJ1-5
abundance: .

CDR3nt: TGTGCCAGCTCCCCACCCCGGGGAACGGGGGGGGATACGCAGTATTTT
CDR3aa: CASSPPRGTGGDTQYF
v_gene: TRBV18
d_gene: TRBD2
j_gene: TRBJ2-3
abundance: .

CDR3nt: TGTGCCAGCAGCTTAGATAGGAGGGCCCCAGATACGCAGTATTTT
CDR3aa: CASSLDRRAPDTQYF
v_gene: TRBV7-9
d_gene: .
j_gene: TRBJ2-3
abundance: .

CDR3nt: TGTGCCTGGAGCCCGAGGACGGACTATGGCTACACCTTC
CDR3aa: CAWSPRTDYGYTF
v_gene: TRBV30
d_gene: .
j_gene: TRBJ1-2
abundance: .

CDR3nt: TGCGCCAGCAGCTGGGGGGCAGGAGGGGAGCAGTTCTTC
CDR3aa: CASSWGAGGEQFF
v_gene: TRBV5-1
d_gene: .
j_gene: TRBJ2-1
abundance: .

CDR3nt: TGTGCCAGCAGCGCCGGATTGAGTAGCGGGGGAACAGATACGCAGTATTTT
CDR3aa: CASSAGLSSGGTDTQYF
v_gene: TRBV9
d_gene: TRBD2
j_gene: TRBJ2-3
abundance: few

CDR3nt: TGTGCCAGCAGACAGGGACGAGGGGCCAACGTCCTGACTTTC
CDR3aa: CASRQGRGANVLTF
v_gene: TRBV25-1
d_gene: .
j_gene: TRBJ2-6
abundance: .

CDR3nt: TGCGCCAGCAGCGGCGGGGACGGTAGCACAGATACGCAGTATTTT
CDR3aa: CASSGGDGSTDTQYF
v_gene: TRBV5-1
d_gene: .
j_gene: TRBJ2-3
abundance: .

CDR3nt: TGTGCCAGCAGTCCGCGACAGCGAACGGGCAATGAGCAGTTCTTC
CDR3aa: CASSPRQRTGNEQFF
v_gene: TRBV27
d_gene: .
j_gene: TRBJ2-1
abundance: .

CDR3nt: TGTGCCAGCAGCGGGGACTCCTACGAGCAGTACTTC
CDR3aa: CASSGDSYEQYF
v_gene: TRBV7-2
d_gene: .
j_gene: TRBJ2-7
abundance: .

CDR3nt: TGTGCCAGCAGTGAAGCGCGGGTAATTGGCAATCAGCCCCAGCATTTT
CDR3aa: CASSEARVIGNQPQHF
v_gene: TRBV6-1
d_gene: .
j_gene: TRBJ1-5
abundance: few